This TCR beta chain stems from a study of blood T cell repertoires in COVID-19. Germline assignment: CDR1 MNHNS and CDR2 SASEGT. There are 14 residues in the CDR3. V was pared by 6 bases and J by 1 base, with 12 bases between. Here immunoSEQ multiplex PCR was the method, and the copy in TCRdb shows in-frame clones only, minus some. The sample records approximately 30,000 clones, around 87% being singletons. This receptor was identified in a human donor in a cohort sampled during active COVID-19. This sequence joins TRBV6-1 and TRBJ2-5; perhaps TRBD1 as D (6 bases). Sequencing input: peripheral blood. CDR3 DNA: TGTGCCAGCAGCAAAAGACAGGCCCAAGAGACCCAGTACTTC. Encoded protein: CASSKRQAQETQYF.